This T cell receptor (beta chain) was observed in a study of cytomegalovirus exposure and HLA in healthy donors. Study overall: Inside one of the first data releases sat roughly 80 million unique TCRs taken from HLA-typed donors. Whole-study findings and limits: TCR sequences were mostly rare, though some public TCRs occurred in many donors. It was confirmed in vitro that three of the CMV-associated chains were specific for CMV antigens.

Comment on this clone: Its antigen remains unknown.

The CDR3 length is 16 residues. J lost 4 bases, V lost 0 bases, and 4 bases had no gene match. CDR1 is LGHNA, CDR2 YSLEER, per germline. All donors participated as healthy donors of bone marrow. Both 60 Vbeta primers and 13 Jbeta primers went into the PCR. Repertoires were generated with immunoSEQ multiplex PCR, while TCRdb's copy carries only in-frame clones and drops some. The table records approximately 200,000 clones, around 81% of them present only once. This TCR derives from a woman under 30 in good health and CMV-seropositive. The chain combines TRBV4-3 with TRBJ2-1; 9 bases agree with TRBD2. What was sequenced was PBMCs. For the CDR3, the DNA is TGCGCCAGCAGCCAAGACGGGCGGGGGGGATACAATGAGCAGTTCTTC. Encoded protein: CASSQDGRGGYNEQFF.